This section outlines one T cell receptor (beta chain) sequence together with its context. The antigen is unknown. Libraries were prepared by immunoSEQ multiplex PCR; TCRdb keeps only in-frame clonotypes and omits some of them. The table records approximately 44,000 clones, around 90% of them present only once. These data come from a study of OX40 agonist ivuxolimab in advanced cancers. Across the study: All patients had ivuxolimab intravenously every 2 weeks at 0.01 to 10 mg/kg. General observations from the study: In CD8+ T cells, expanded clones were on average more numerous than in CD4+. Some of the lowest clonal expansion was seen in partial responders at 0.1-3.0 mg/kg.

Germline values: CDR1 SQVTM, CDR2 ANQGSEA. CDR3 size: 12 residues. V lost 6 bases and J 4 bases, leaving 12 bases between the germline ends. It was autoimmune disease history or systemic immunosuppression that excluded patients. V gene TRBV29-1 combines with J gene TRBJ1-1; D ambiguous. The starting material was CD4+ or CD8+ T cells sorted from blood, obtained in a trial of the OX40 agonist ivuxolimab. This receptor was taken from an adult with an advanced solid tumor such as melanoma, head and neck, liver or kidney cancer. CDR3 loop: CSVAGRSTEAFF. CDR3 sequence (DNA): TGCAGCGTGGCGGGCCGGAGCACTGAAGCTTTCTTT. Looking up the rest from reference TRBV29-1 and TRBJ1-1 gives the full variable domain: SAVISQKPSRDICQRGTSLTIQCQVDSQVTMMFWYRQQPGQSLTLIATANQGSEATYESGFVIDKFPISRPNLTFSTLTVSNMSPEDSSIYLCSVAGRSTEAFFGQGTRLTVV.